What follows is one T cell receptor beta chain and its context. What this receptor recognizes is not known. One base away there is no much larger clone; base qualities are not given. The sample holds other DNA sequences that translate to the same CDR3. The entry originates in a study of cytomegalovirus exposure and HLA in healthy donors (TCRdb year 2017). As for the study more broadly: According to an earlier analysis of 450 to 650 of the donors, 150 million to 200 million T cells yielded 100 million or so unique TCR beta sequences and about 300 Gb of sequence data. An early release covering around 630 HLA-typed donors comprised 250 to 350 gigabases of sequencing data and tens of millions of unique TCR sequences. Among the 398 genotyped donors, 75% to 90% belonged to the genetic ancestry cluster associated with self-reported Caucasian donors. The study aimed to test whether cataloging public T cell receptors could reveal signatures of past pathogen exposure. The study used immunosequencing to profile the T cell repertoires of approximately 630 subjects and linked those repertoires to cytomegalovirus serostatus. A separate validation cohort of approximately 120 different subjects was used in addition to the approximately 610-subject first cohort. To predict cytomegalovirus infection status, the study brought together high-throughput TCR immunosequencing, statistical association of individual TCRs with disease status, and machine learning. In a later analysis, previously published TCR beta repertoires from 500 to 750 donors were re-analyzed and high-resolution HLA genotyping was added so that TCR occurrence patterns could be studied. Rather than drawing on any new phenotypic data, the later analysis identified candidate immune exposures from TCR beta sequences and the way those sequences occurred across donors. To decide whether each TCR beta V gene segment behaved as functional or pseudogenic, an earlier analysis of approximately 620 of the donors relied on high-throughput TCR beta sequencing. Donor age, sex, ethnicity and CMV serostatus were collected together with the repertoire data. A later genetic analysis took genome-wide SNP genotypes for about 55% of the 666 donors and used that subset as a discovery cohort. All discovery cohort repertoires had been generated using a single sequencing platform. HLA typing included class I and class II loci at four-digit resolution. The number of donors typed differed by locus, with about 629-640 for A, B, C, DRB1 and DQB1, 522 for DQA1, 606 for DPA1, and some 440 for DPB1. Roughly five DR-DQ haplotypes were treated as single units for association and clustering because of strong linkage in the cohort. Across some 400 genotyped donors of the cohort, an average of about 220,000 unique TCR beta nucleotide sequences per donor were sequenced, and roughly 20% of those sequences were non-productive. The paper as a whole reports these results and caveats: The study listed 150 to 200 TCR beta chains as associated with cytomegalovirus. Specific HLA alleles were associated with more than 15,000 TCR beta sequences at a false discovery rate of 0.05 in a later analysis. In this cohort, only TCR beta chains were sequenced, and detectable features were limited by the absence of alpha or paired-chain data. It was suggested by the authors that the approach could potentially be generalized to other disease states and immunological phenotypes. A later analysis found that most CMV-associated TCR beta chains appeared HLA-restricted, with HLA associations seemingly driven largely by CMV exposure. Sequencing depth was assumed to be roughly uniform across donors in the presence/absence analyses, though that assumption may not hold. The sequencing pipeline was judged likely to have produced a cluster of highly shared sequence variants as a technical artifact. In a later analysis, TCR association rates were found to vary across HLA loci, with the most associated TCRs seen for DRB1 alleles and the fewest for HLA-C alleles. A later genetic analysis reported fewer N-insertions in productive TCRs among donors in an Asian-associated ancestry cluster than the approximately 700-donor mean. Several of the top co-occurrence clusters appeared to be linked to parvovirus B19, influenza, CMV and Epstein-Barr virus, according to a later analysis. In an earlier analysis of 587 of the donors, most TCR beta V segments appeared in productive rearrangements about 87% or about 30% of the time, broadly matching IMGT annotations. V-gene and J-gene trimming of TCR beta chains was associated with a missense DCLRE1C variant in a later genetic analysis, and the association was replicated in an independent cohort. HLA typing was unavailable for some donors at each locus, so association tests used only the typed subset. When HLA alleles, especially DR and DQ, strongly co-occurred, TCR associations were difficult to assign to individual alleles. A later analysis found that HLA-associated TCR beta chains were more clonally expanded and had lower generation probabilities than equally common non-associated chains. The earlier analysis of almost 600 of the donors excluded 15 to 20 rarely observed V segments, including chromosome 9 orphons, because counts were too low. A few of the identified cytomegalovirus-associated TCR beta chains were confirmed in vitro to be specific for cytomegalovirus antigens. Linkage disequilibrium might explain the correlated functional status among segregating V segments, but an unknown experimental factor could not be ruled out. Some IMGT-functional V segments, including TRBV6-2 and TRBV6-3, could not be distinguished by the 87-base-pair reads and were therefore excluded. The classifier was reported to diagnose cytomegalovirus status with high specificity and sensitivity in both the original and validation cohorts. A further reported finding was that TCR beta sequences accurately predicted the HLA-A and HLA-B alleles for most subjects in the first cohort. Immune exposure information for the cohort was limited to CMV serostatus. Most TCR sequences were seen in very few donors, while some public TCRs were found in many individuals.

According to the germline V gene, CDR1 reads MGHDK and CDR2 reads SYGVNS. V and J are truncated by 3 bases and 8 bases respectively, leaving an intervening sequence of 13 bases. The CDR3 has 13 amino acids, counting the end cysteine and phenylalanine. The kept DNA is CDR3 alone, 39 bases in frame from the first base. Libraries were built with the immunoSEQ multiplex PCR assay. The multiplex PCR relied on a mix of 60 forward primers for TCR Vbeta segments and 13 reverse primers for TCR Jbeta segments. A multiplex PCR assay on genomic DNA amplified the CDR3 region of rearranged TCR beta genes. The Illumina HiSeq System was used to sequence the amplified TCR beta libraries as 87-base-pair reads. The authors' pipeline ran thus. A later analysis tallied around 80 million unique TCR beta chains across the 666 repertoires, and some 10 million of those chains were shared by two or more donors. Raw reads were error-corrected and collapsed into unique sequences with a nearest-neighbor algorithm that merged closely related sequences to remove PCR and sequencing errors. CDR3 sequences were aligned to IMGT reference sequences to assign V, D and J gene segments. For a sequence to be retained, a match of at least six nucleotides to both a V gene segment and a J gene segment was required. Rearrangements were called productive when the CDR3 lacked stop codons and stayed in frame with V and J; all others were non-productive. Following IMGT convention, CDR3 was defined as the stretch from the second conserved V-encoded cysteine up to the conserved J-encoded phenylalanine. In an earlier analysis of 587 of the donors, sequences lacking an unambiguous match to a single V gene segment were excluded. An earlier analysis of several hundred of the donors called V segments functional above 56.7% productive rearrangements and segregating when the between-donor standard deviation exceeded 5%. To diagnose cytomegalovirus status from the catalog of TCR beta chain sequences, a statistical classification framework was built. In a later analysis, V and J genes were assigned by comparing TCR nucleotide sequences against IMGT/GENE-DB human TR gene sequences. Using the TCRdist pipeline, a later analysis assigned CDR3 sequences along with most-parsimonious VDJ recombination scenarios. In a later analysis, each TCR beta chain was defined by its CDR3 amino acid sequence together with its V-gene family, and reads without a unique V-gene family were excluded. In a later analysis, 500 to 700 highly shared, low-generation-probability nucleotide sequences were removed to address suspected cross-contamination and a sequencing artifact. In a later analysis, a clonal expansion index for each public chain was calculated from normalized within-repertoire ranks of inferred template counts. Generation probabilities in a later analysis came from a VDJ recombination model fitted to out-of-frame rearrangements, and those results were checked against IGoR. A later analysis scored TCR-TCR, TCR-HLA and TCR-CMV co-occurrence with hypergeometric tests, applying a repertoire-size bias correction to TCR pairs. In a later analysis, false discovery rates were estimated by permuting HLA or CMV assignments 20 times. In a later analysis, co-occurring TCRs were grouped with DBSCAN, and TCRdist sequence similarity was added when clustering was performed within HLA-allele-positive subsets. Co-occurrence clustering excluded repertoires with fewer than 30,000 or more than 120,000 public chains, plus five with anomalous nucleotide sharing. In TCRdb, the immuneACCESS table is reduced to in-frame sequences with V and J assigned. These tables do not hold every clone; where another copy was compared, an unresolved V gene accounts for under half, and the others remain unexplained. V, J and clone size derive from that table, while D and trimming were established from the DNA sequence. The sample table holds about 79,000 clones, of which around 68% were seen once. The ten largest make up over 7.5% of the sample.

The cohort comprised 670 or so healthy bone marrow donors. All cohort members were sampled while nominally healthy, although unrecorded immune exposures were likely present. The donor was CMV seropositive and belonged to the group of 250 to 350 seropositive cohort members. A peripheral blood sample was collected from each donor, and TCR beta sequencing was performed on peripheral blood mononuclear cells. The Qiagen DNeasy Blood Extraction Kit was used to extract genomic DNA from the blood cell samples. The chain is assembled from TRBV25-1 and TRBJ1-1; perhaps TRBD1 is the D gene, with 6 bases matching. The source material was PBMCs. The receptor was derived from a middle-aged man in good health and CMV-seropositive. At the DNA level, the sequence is TGTGCCAGCAGTGAGCCTGGACAGAGAGAAGCTTTCTTT. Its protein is CASSEPGQREAFF.